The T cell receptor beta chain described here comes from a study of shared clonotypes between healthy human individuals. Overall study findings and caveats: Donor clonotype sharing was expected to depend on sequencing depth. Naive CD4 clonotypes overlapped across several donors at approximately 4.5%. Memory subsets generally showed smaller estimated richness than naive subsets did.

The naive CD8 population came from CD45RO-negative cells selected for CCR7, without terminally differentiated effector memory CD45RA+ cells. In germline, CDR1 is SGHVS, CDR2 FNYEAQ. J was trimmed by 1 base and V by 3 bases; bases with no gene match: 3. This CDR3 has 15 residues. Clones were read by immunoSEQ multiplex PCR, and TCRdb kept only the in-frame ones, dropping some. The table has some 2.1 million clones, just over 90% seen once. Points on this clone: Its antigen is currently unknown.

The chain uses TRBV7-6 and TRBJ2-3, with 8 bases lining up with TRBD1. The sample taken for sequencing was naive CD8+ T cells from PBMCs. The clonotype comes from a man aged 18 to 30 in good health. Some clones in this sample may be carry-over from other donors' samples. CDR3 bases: TGTGCCAGCAGCTTCGACAGGGGTGGCACAGATACGCAGTATTTT. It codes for CASSFDRGGTDTQYF.